The count of the clone carrying this T cell receptor beta chain is one. Its cognate antigen is unknown. The CDR3 totals 15 residues. Per the germline V gene, CDR1 is SGDLS and CDR2 is YYNGEE. V was cut by 2 bases and J by 7 bases, with 16 bases left in between. This sample was taken from a study of cytomegalovirus exposure and HLA in healthy donors. Regarding the study as a whole: V- and J-gene trimming in TCR beta was tied to a missense DCLRE1C variant by an analysis performed later.

The PCR employed 60 Vbeta primers together with 13 Jbeta primers. Produced via immunoSEQ multiplex PCR; TCRdb's table is partial and in-frame only. The table includes 65,000 to 90,000 clones, 76% detected once. The TCR was taken from a man in his forties in good health and CMV-seronegative. V usage is TRBV9 and J usage is TRBJ2-1; D may be TRBD2 (5 bases). The specimen sequenced was PBMCs. CDR3 coding DNA: TGTGCCAGCAGCGTTCACTCCTCAGGAGGAAATGAGCAGTTCTTC. Translation: CASSVHSSGGNEQFF.